These 30 T cell receptor beta chains share one sample of origin, sequenced in a study of blood T cell repertoires in COVID-19. TCRdb's table, derived via immunoSEQ multiplex PCR, lists solely in-frame clones and lacks some. The repertoire holds approximately 500,000 clones, with 85% to 90% as singletons. Material for sequencing was peripheral blood. All receptors come from a woman aged 45-60 years with COVID-19, enrolled during active disease.

This clone occurred once. The genes are TRBV18 and TRBJ1-5, with a weak D call TRBD1 (5 bases). The V gene lost 0 bases and the J gene lost 2 bases, with 11 bases spanning the gap. Germline CDR1 reads KGHSH; CDR2 reads LQKENI. The CDR3 covers 16 residues. The CDR3 bases are TGTGCCAGCTCACCACCGGGGGGAACGGGCAATCAGCCCCAGCATTTT. The encoded protein is CASSPPGGTGNQPQHF.

This sequence joins TRBV19 and TRBJ2-3, with TRBD2 as a possible D gene (6 bases). Looked up from germline, CDR1 is LNHDA and CDR2 is SQIVND (reference sequence). The CDR3 covers 16 residues. V gave up 3 bases and J gave up 1 base, with 14 bases separating them. The CDR3 sequence: CASSISPVAGTDTQYF. For the CDR3, the DNA is TGTGCCAGTAGTATTAGCCCGGTAGCGGGCACAGATACGCAGTATTTT.

The CDR3 sequence is CASSQTRSTDTQYF. As DNA, the CDR3 is TGTGCCAGCAGTCAGACTAGAAGCACAGATACGCAGTATTTT. The chain has TRBV6-5 and TRBJ2-3; D might be TRBD2 (6 bases). Trimming pared 5 bases from V and 0 bases from J, leaving 9 bases between. There are 14 residues in the CDR3. Germline V gives CDR1 MNHEY, CDR2 SVGAGI.

The chain uses TRBV7-2 and TRBJ1-2; TRBD1 is a possible D gene (5 bases). Germline V gives CDR1 SGHTA, CDR2 FQGNSA. The CDR3 contains 14 residues. Trimming stripped 4 bases from V and 6 bases from J, with 15 bases between. The CDR3 protein is CASSSRRGSDGYTF. The CDR3 coding sequence is TGTGCCAGCAGCTCCCGTAGGGGATCAGATGGCTACACCTTC. Filled out from reference TRBV7-2 and TRBJ1-2, the complete variable domain reads GAGVSQSPSNKVTEKGKDVELRCDPISGHTALYWYRQSLGQGLEFLIYFQGNSAPDKSGLPSDRFSAERTGGSVSTLTIQRTQQEDSAVYLCASSSRRGSDGYTFGSGTRLTVV.

The rearrangement joins TRBV5-1 to TRBJ1-2, with 7 bases lining up with TRBD1. V shed 3 bases and J 1 base; nucleotides not matched to a gene: 6. This CDR3 region has 15 residues. Germline V gene lookup returns CDR1 SGHRS and CDR2 YFSETQ. CDR3 in DNA: TGCGCCAGCAGCTGGGGGACAGACCATAACTATGGCTACACCTTC. Amino acids: CASSWGTDHNYGYTF. The complete variable domain, with remaining parts taken from reference TRBV5-1 and TRBJ1-2, reads KAGVTQTPRYLIKTRGQQVTLSCSPISGHRSVSWYQQTPGQGLQFLFEYFSETQRNKGNFPGRFSGRQFSNSRSEMNVSTLELGDSALYLCASSWGTDHNYGYTFGSGTRLTVV.

The chain couples TRBV6-6 to TRBJ1-6, with 8 bases identical to TRBD1. Looked up from germline, CDR1 is MNHNY and CDR2 is SVGAGI (reference sequence). V gave up 6 bases and J gave up 7 bases; unmatched junction bases: 5. There are 14 residues in the CDR3. CDR3 protein: CASSTGQANSPLHF. CDR3 DNA: TGTGCCAGCAGCACGGGACAGGCAAATTCACCCCTCCACTTT.

The chain is built from TRBV18 and TRBJ1-5; D remains ambiguous. Germline values: CDR1 KGHSH, CDR2 LQKENI. This CDR3 is 15 amino acids long. Trimming took 3 bases from V and 5 from J, leaving 14 bases between them. CDR3: CASSPPGQIYQPQHF. The DNA for the CDR3 is TGTGCCAGCTCACCTCCTGGGCAGATTTATCAGCCCCAGCATTTT.

The chain is built from TRBV5-6 and TRBJ2-5; D is undetermined. V was pared by 4 bases and J by 5 bases, with 12 bases between. CDR1 is SGHDT, CDR2 YYEEEE, per germline. CDR3 length equals 13 residues. The CDR3 loop is CASSRMLGETQYF. The CDR3 nucleotides are TGTGCCAGCAGCCGGATGCTCGGGGAGACCCAGTACTTC. Variable domain in full (rest from reference TRBV5-6 and TRBJ2-5): DAGVTQSPTHLIKTRGQQVTLRCSPKSGHDTVSWYQQALGQGPQFIFQYYEEEERQRGNFPDRFSGHQFPNYSSELNVNALLLGDSALYLCASSRMLGETQYFGPGTRLLVL.

This chain uses TRBV15 with TRBJ1-2; a possible D gene is TRBD1 (6 bases). Per germline, CDR1 LNHNV and CDR2 YYDKDF (reference sequence). Trimming cost V 0 bases and J 3 bases, with 17 bases left between them. This CDR3 has 17 residues. The CDR3 loop is CATSRDKGRGLHYGYTF. The CDR3, as DNA: TGTGCCACCAGCAGAGATAAAGGGCGGGGGCTACACTATGGCTACACCTTC.

V is TRBV5-4 and J is TRBJ2-7; TRBD2 might be the D (6 bases). The V gene lost 1 base and the J gene lost 4 bases, with 9 bases spanning the gap. CDR3 length: 13 residues. Germline V CDR1 and CDR2: SGHNT, YYREEE (reference sequence). The CDR3 region is CASSLSGGYEQYF. As DNA, the CDR3 is TGTGCCAGCAGCTTGTCCGGGGGATACGAGCAGTACTTC.

V usage is TRBV7-8 and J usage is TRBJ2-1, with 7 bases identical to TRBD1. Losses at the gene ends were 4 bases for V and 6 bases for J; bases not matched to a gene: 6. Germline V gene data show CDR1 as SGHVS and CDR2 as FQNEAQ. CDR3 length equals 14 residues. CDR3 loop: CASSYADRTNEQFF. The CDR3 DNA reads TGTGCCAGCAGCTACGCGGACAGGACCAATGAGCAGTTCTTC.

The rearrangement links TRBV5-4 to TRBJ1-2; 7 nucleotides align to TRBD1. The CDR3 has 14 amino acids. CDR1 and CDR2 (germline): SGHNT, YYREEE (reference sequence). V shed 2 bases and J 3 bases; nucleotides not matched to a gene: 4. The CDR3 DNA follows: TGTGCCAGCAGCTTCAGCACAGGGGACTATGGCTACACCTTC. Amino acid sequence: CASSFSTGDYGYTF.

The chain couples TRBV28 to TRBJ2-1; 9 bases agree with TRBD1. Germline trimming cut 5 bases from V and 9 bases from J; bases unmatched to any gene: 11. Germline-derived CDR1 and CDR2 are MDHEN and SYDVKM. The CDR3 totals 15 residues. In nucleotides, the CDR3 is TGTGCCAGCAGTGGACCGACAGGGGGTCTATTTGAGCAGTTCTTC. Its translation: CASSGPTGGLFEQFF.

This clone was observed a handful of times. The rearrangement uses TRBV2 and TRBJ1-6, with D maybe TRBD1 (5 bases). The CDR3 covers 15 residues. Germline V CDR1 and CDR2: SNHLY, FYNNEI. V was shortened by 1 base and J by 7 bases, with 11 bases between the two germline ends. The CDR3 bases are TGTGCCAGCAGTGAAGGTGTAGGACAAAATTCACCCCTCCACTTT. This encodes CASSEGVGQNSPLHF.

This sequence joins TRBV19 and TRBJ1-1; D possibly corresponds to TRBD1 (5 bases). Germline-derived CDR1 and CDR2 are LNHDA and SQIVND (reference sequence). Between the trimmed V and J ends, which lost 6 bases and 11 bases, there was a span of 13 bases. This CDR3 contains 11 residues. The chain's CDR3 is CASRVRGDAFF. The CDR3 coding sequence is TGTGCCAGTAGGGTTCGGGGGGACGCTTTCTTT.

In DNA, the CDR3 is TGTGCCAGCAGCGCCTCGGGGGGATTGGCTTTCTTT. This codes for CASSASGGLAFF. V gene TRBV3-1 (or the pseudogene TRBV3-2) combines with J gene TRBJ1-1; D perhaps matches TRBD1 (5 bases). The V and J ends lost 5 bases and 11 bases respectively, with 15 bases between them. This CDR3 comprises 12 residues. Germline V lookup: CDR1 LGHDT, CDR2 YNNKEL (reference sequence).

The chain has TRBV5-1 and TRBJ1-3; possibly TRBD1 for D (5 bases). Germline values: CDR1 SGHRS, CDR2 YFSETQ. CDR3 length: 15 residues. V lost 3 bases and J lost 1, with 11 bases in between. The CDR3 loop is CASSSPGGSGNTIYF. In nucleotides, the CDR3 is TGCGCCAGCAGCTCACCCGGGGGGTCTGGAAACACCATATATTTT.

The sample holds a few counts of this clone. The chain has TRBV11-2 and TRBJ1-4; TRBD1 matches at 11 bases. The CDR3 consists of 17 residues. V dropped 5 bases and J dropped 8; count of bases not matched to a gene: 13. Per the germline V gene, CDR1 is SGHAT and CDR2 is FQNNGV. For the CDR3, the DNA is TGTGCCAGCAGCCCCCGACTAGGGACAGGGGGAGAGGAAAAACTGTTTTTT. It is translated as CASSPRLGTGGEEKLFF.

The V call is TRBV19, the J call TRBJ2-1, with 9 bases identical to TRBD2. Looked up from germline, CDR1 is LNHDA and CDR2 is SQIVND (reference sequence). CDR3 size: 15 residues. After removal of 5 bases from V and 8 bases from J, the junction contained 10 bases not matched to a gene. In DNA form, the CDR3 reads TGTGCCAGTAGTCGGCGGGGGGGCCTTCAGGATGAGCAGTTCTTC. It yields the protein CASSRRGGLQDEQFF. Complete variable domain (other parts from reference TRBV19 and TRBJ2-1): DGGITQSPKYLFRKEGQNVTLSCEQNLNHDAMYWYRQDPGQGLRLIYYSQIVNDFQKGDIAEGYSVSREKKESFPLTVTSAQKNPTAFYLCASSRRGGLQDEQFFGPGTRLTVL.

The V gene is TRBV20-1, the J gene TRBJ2-3; 8 bases agree with TRBD1. This CDR3 is 11 amino acids long. V gave up 3 bases and J gave up 8 bases; unmatched junction bases: 1. Germline CDR1 reads DFQATT; CDR2 reads SNEGSKA (reference sequence). The CDR3 DNA is TGCAGTGCTAGGGACAGGGTTACGCAGTATTTT. It yields the protein CSARDRVTQYF.

V is TRBV7-8 and J is TRBJ1-1; D uncertain. The CDR3 covers 15 residues. The germline CDR1 and CDR2 sequences are SGHVS and FQNEAQ. Trimming removed 0 bases at V and 2 bases at J, with 10 bases between. This CDR3 reads CASSLARIANTEAFF. The CDR3 nucleotides read TGTGCCAGCAGCTTAGCGAGGATTGCAAACACTGAAGCTTTCTTT.

CDR3 residues: CASSLGGGMNNEQFF. CDR3 nucleotides: TGTGCCAGCAGCTTAGGGGGCGGGATGAACAATGAGCAGTTCTTC. The chain joins TRBV11-3 to TRBJ2-1, with D tentatively TRBD2 (6 bases). The CDR3 runs to 15 residues. Trimming removed 1 base at V and 5 bases at J, with 12 bases between. In germline, CDR1 is SGHNT, CDR2 YENEEA.

The chain is built from TRBV19 and TRBJ1-1; D gene ambiguous. Trimming shortened V by 1 base and J by 1 base, and 7 bases separated the two germline ends. Germline CDR1 is LNHDA and CDR2 is SQIVND (reference sequence). The CDR3 totals 14 residues. This CDR3 is CASSIVTGNTEAFF. The CDR3 bases are TGTGCCAGTAGTATAGTGACGGGGAACACTGAAGCTTTCTTT.

This rearrangement joins TRBV6-5 to TRBJ1-1; tentative D call: TRBD1 (6 bases). V lost 7 bases and J lost 0, with 15 bases in between. CDR1 and CDR2 from the germline V gene are MNHEY and SVGAGI. CDR3 length: 15 amino acids. The CDR3 here is CASIPTGLMNTEAFF. The CDR3 coding sequence is TGTGCCAGCATCCCGACAGGTCTGATGAACACTGAAGCTTTCTTT.

The chain employs TRBV28 and TRBJ2-1; TRBD2 aligns across 9 bases. Germline V CDR1 and CDR2: MDHEN, SYDVKM. This CDR3 is 14 amino acids long. Trimming removed 5 bases from V and 8 bases from J; junction bases left unmatched: 7. The CDR3 is CASSPPGLAYEQFF. The CDR3 region has the DNA TGTGCCAGCAGTCCACCGGGACTAGCCTATGAGCAGTTCTTC.

V is TRBV3-1 (or the pseudogene TRBV3-2) and J is TRBJ2-1; a weak D match, TRBD2 (6 bases). The germline gives CDR1 LGHDT, CDR2 YNNKEL (reference sequence). CDR3 length: 15 residues. V was shortened by 1 base and J by 5 bases, with 12 bases between the two germline ends. The chain's CDR3 is CASSQGPGGDNEQFF. The CDR3 nucleotides read TGTGCCAGCAGCCAAGGACCCGGGGGAGACAATGAGCAGTTCTTC.

This clone was seen once. The V call is TRBV29-1, the J call TRBJ2-1; a weak D match, TRBD2 (6 bases). Germline CDR1 is SQVTM and CDR2 is ANQGSEA. The CDR3 is 14 residues long. Trimming cost V 4 bases and J 4 bases, with 14 bases left between them. The CDR3 coding sequence is TGCAGCGTTGTGGAGGGCGCCCTGTACAATGAGCAGTTCTTC. Translation gives CSVVEGALYNEQFF.

This sequence joins TRBV2 and TRBJ1-4; D uncertain. The germline gives CDR1 SNHLY, CDR2 FYNNEI. Trimming pared 9 bases from V and 7 bases from J, leaving 18 bases between. The CDR3 extends over 14 amino acids. CDR3 residues: CASFSGAGIEKLFF. CDR3 sequence (DNA): TGTGCCAGTTTTTCGGGAGCGGGAATTGAAAAACTGTTTTTT.

The J gene is TRBJ1-1, the V gene TRBV2; D remains ambiguous. The V end was cut by 5 bases, the J end by 10 bases, with 11 bases between. The CDR3 has 11 residues. The germline V gene encodes CDR1 SNHLY and CDR2 FYNNEI. The CDR3 here is CASSPKRGAFF. The CDR3 nucleotides are TGTGCCAGCAGTCCCAAGCGGGGAGCTTTCTTT.

The gene calls are TRBV3-1 (or the pseudogene TRBV3-2) and TRBJ1-2; D perhaps matches TRBD1 (6 bases). Germline CDR1 reads LGHDT; CDR2 reads YNNKEL (reference sequence). The CDR3 has 13 residues. Trimming stripped 0 bases from V and 4 bases from J, with 6 bases between. In DNA, the CDR3 is TGTGCCAGCAGCCAAGAGACAGGCTATGGCTACACCTTC. Translating gives CASSQETGYGYTF.